What follows are 2 T cell receptor beta chains derived from one specimen sequenced in a study of blood T cell repertoires in COVID-19. TCRdb's table, derived via immunoSEQ multiplex PCR, lists solely in-frame clones and lacks some. The top ten clones hold approximately 5% of a sample with under 200,000 clones, roughly 84% of them seen once. The sequenced material came from peripheral blood. These receptors all stem from an elderly woman with acute or convalescent COVID-19.

The chain employs TRBV5-4 and TRBJ2-5; TRBD1 matches at 9 bases. This CDR3 is 15 amino acids long. Trimming removed 3 bases from V and 1 base from J; junction bases left unmatched: 4. Per the germline V gene, CDR1 is SGHNT and CDR2 is YYREEE (reference sequence). CDR3 loop: CASSSGTGFQETQYF. The CDR3, as DNA: TGTGCCAGCAGCTCCGGGACAGGGTTCCAAGAGACCCAGTACTTC.

The V and J genes are TRBV2 and TRBJ1-2; TRBD1 matches at 10 bases. With V trimmed by 6 bases and J by 8 bases, 9 bases remained unmatched. CDR1 SNHLY and CDR2 FYNNEI come from the germline V gene. The length of the CDR3 is 14 residues. The CDR3 is CASRSTGGWEGYTF. The CDR3 DNA reads as TGTGCCAGCAGATCGACAGGGGGCTGGGAAGGCTACACCTTC.